A single sample is the source of the 10 T cell receptor beta chains below, sequenced in a study of blood T cell repertoires in COVID-19. Sequenced by immunoSEQ multiplex PCR; TCRdb stores in-frame clones only, minus some. The sample contains some 130,000 clones, 78% of which appear only once. Sequences were obtained from PBMCs or T cells enriched from blood (not recorded which). The receptors derive from a woman between 50 and 59 years old who had recovered from COVID-19.

This clone was counted between two and nine times. This sequence joins TRBV19 and TRBJ2-1; D might be TRBD2 (6 bases). The CDR3 is 15 amino acids. Between the trimmed V and J ends, which lost 3 bases and 4 bases, there was a span of 13 bases. Looked up from germline, CDR1 is LNHDA and CDR2 is SQIVND (reference sequence). The CDR3, as DNA: TGTGCCAGTAGTATTCGGGCAGGGACTTACAATGAGCAGTTCTTC. Protein product: CASSIRAGTYNEQFF. Full variable domain (missing parts from reference TRBV19 and TRBJ2-1): DGGITQSPKYLFRKEGQNVTLSCEQNLNHDAMYWYRQDPGQGLRLIYYSQIVNDFQKGDIAEGYSVSREKKESFPLTVTSAQKNPTAFYLCASSIRAGTYNEQFFGPGTRLTVL.

V and J are TRBV4-2 and TRBJ2-5; 10 nucleotides line up with TRBD2. V lost 3 bases, J lost 2 bases, and 6 bases stayed unmatched. Germline assignment: CDR1 LGHNA and CDR2 YNFKEQ. This CDR3 comprises 16 residues. CDR3 bases: TGTGCCAGCAGCCAGACCGGGACTAGCGATCAAGAGACCCAGTACTTC. It yields the protein CASSQTGTSDQETQYF.

The chain links TRBV27 to TRBJ1-1; 11 bases are a match to TRBD1. Trimming removed 6 bases from V and 4 bases from J; junction bases left unmatched: 10. The CDR3 is made up of 16 amino acids. The V gene's germline CDR1 is MNHEY and CDR2 SMNVEV (reference sequence). DNA of the CDR3: TGTGCCAGCAGAACCGCAGGGACAGGGGGTTTCACTGAAGCTTTCTTT. Its translation: CASRTAGTGGFTEAFF.

This chain uses TRBV28 with TRBJ1-2; D is unclear. Germline-derived CDR1 and CDR2 are MDHEN and SYDVKM. This CDR3 contains 14 residues. Trimming removed 5 bases from V and 7 bases from J, with 17 bases in between. As DNA, the CDR3 is TGTGCCAGCAGTCCGGCGGGAGGTGAATTTGGCTACACCTTC. It is translated as CASSPAGGEFGYTF.

CDR3 nucleotides: TGTGCCAGCAGCCCCCGGGTCCCCATGAACACTGAAGCTTTCTTT. This translates into CASSPRVPMNTEAFF. The chain combines TRBV7-9 with TRBJ1-1; D is ambiguous. The CDR3 length is 15 residues. CDR1 and CDR2 (germline): SEHNR, FQNEAQ (reference sequence). Trimming removed 5 bases from V and 0 bases from J, with 13 bases in between.

About this clone: The junction departs from the called germline gene at one end, perhaps through a read error. V is TRBV10-3 and J is TRBJ2-7; tentative D call: TRBD1 (6 bases). The CDR3 totals 13 residues. Germline values: CDR1 ENHRY, CDR2 SYGVKD. CDR3 in amino acids: CALRNRDSYEQYF. As DNA, the CDR3 is TGTGCCCTCAGAAACAGGGACTCCTACGAGCAGTACTTC.

The V gene is TRBV5-4, the J gene TRBJ2-7; D uncertain. The CDR3 consists of 12 residues. Germline loops: CDR1 SGHNT, CDR2 YYREEE (reference sequence). Between the trimmed V and J ends, which lost 0 bases and 5 bases, there was a span of 6 bases. The CDR3, as DNA: TGTGCCAGCAGCTTGGGGCAAGACGAGCAGTACGTC. It is translated as CASSLGQDEQYV.

The chain couples TRBV7-9 to TRBJ1-1; TRBD1 is a possible D gene (5 bases). Germline CDR1 reads SEHNR; CDR2 reads FQNEAQ (reference sequence). The V and J ends lost 3 bases and 3 bases respectively, with 8 bases between them. The CDR3 covers 13 residues. CDR3 DNA: TGTGCCAGCAGCTTTATCAGGGACACTGAAGCTTTCTTT. This sequence encodes CASSFIRDTEAFF. The full variable domain, rest sourced from reference TRBV7-9 and TRBJ1-1, is DTGVSQNPRHKITKRGQNVTFRCDPISEHNRLYWYRQTLGQGPEFLTYFQNEAQLEKSRLLSDRFSAERPKGSFSTLEIQRTEQGDSAMYLCASSFIRDTEAFFGQGTRLTVV.

V is TRBV11-2 and J is TRBJ1-1; tentative D call: TRBD1 (5 bases). Germline V gives CDR1 SGHAT, CDR2 FQNNGV. This CDR3 spans 14 amino acids. V gave up 3 bases and J gave up 2 bases, with 10 bases separating them. The CDR3 loop is CASSFQGANTEAFF. In DNA form, the CDR3 reads TGTGCCAGCAGCTTCCAGGGTGCCAACACTGAAGCTTTCTTT.

The chain uses TRBV10-3 and TRBJ2-7; TRBD1 matches at 12 bases. V gave up 6 bases and J gave up 6 bases; unmatched junction bases: 3. CDR1 is ENHRY, CDR2 SYGVKD, per germline. This CDR3 has 13 amino acids. The CDR3 nucleotides are TGTGCCATCAGCCGGGACAGGGGGCGCGAGCAGTACGTC. Amino acids: CAISRDRGREQYV.